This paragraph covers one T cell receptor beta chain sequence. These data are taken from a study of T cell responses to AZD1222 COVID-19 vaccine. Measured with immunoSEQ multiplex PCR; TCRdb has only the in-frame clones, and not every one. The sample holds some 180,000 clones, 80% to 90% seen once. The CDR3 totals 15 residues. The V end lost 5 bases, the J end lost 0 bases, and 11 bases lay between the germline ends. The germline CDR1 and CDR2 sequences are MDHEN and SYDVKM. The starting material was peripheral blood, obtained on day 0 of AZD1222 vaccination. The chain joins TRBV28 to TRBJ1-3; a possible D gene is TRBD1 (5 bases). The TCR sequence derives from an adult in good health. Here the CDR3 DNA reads TGTGCCAGCAGTCCAGGTGGGGGCTCTGGAAACACCATATATTTT. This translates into CASSPGGGSGNTIYF.